The rows below give T cell receptor beta chains drawn from one sample of a study of cytomegalovirus exposure and HLA in healthy donors. The method was immunoSEQ multiplex PCR; TCRdb's version includes in-frame clones alone and lacks a portion of them. This sample has around 150,000 clones, with around 76% found just once. Specimen: PBMCs. The receptors stem from a female donor in good health and CMV-seronegative. Each CDR3 is given with its conserved first and last residue. A D gene is named only where the DNA matches it firmly. Clone size is shown for a subset of rows, as once, few, many or a class of expanded clone.

CSVGQGLGGYTF | TGCAGCGTTGGACAGGGCCTGGGTGGCTACACCTTC | TRBV29-1 | 12 | NA | TRBD1 | TRBJ1-2
CASSLHQGLGETQYF | TGTGCCAGCAGCTTACACCAGGGGCTGGGGGAGACCCAGTACTTC | TRBV11-2 | 15 | NA | NA | TRBJ2-5
CASSVGTNYYNEQFF | TGTGCCAGCAGCGTCGGGACTAATTACTACAATGAGCAGTTCTTC | TRBV9 | 15 | NA | TRBD2 | TRBJ2-1
CASSPAVGGVMDEQFF | TGCGCCAGCAGCCCCGCCGTCGGGGGGGTGATGGATGAGCAGTTCTTC | TRBV5-1 | 16 | NA | TRBD2 | TRBJ2-1
CASSLPTGGEQFF | TGTGCCAGCAGTTTGCCGACCGGCGGTGAGCAGTTCTTC | TRBV27 | 13 | few | NA | TRBJ2-1
CASQDLAGIYNEQFF | TGCGCCAGCCAAGATCTAGCGGGAATCTACAATGAGCAGTTCTTC | TRBV5-1 | 15 | NA | TRBD2 | TRBJ2-1
CASSGLSSGNTIYF | TGTGCCAGCAGCGGACTGAGCTCTGGAAACACCATATATTTT | TRBV9 | 14 | NA | NA | TRBJ1-3
CASSTNPGQFDQPQHF | TGTGCCAGCAGCACCAACCCCGGACAGTTCGACCAGCCCCAGCATTTT | TRBV11-2 | 16 | NA | NA | TRBJ1-5
CASSDWVARGSLEGEQYF | TGTGCCAGCAGTGATTGGGTGGCTAGGGGGTCTCTTGAGGGCGAGCAGTACTTC | TRBV6-4 | 18 | NA | NA | TRBJ2-7
CAVGGSGNEKLFF | TGTGCCGTAGGGGGCAGCGGAAATGAAAAACTGTTTTTT | TRBV6-6 | 13 | few | TRBD1 | TRBJ1-4
CASSLGLDFTMDEQYF | TGCGCCAGCAGCCTTGGACTGGACTTTACGATGGACGAGCAGTACTTC | TRBV5-1 | 16 | NA | NA | TRBJ2-7
CASSPGGGTEAFF | TGTGCCAGCAGCCCGGGGGGAGGGACTGAAGCTTTCTTT | TRBV7-6 | 13 | NA | NA | TRBJ1-1
CASSPPRQGARAGELFF | TGTGCCAGCAGTCCCCCCCGACAGGGGGCAAGGGCCGGGGAGCTGTTTTTT | TRBV28 | 17 | few | TRBD1 | TRBJ2-2
CASSGLAGGYEQYF | TGTGCCAGTAGCGGTCTAGCGGGAGGCTACGAGCAGTACTTC | TRBV19 | 14 | few | TRBD2 | TRBJ2-7
CASSQAPQTGGANVLTF | TGTGCCAGCAGCCAAGCCCCTCAGACAGGGGGGGCCAACGTCCTGACTTTC | TRBV4-2 | 17 | NA | TRBD1 | TRBJ2-6
CAWIPKSTDTQYF | TGTGCCTGGATCCCTAAAAGCACAGATACGCAGTATTTT | TRBV30 | 13 | NA | NA | TRBJ2-3
CASTTAYNEQFF | TGTGCCAGTACGACAGCTTACAATGAGCAGTTCTTC | TRBV19 | 12 | NA | NA | TRBJ2-1
CASRGQRSSYNSPLHF | TGTGCCAGCAGGGGACAGCGAAGCTCCTATAATTCACCCCTCCACTTT | TRBV2 | 16 | NA | TRBD1 | TRBJ1-6
CASSVAGQNYGYTF | TGTGCCAGCAGCGTAGCGGGACAGAACTATGGCTACACCTTC | TRBV9 | 14 | NA | TRBD1 | TRBJ1-2
CASSPRVAGGYTF | TGTGCCAGCAGCCCCCGGGTGGCTGGCGGCTACACCTTC | TRBV14 | 13 | NA | NA | TRBJ1-2
CASSGTGGNGYTF | TGCGCCAGCAGTGGGACAGGCGGGAATGGCTACACCTTC | TRBV10-1 | 13 | once | TRBD1 | TRBJ1-2
CATSRERQRSYEQYF | TGTGCCACCAGCAGAGAGCGACAGCGAAGCTACGAGCAGTACTTC | TRBV15 | 15 | NA | NA | TRBJ2-7
CASSLARGPSGNTIYF | TGTGCCAGCAGCTTGGCAAGGGGGCCCTCTGGAAACACCATATATTTT | TRBV5-6 | 16 | once | TRBD1 | TRBJ1-3
CASSLAQGADGELFF | TGTGCCAGCAGCTTGGCCCAGGGGGCAGACGGGGAGCTGTTTTTT | TRBV5-4 | 15 | NA | TRBD1 | TRBJ2-2
CASSHPSGGETQYF | TGTGCCAGCAGTCACCCTAGCGGGGGGGAGACCCAGTACTTC | TRBV6-6 | 14 | NA | TRBD2 | TRBJ2-5
CASSGVSYEQYF | TGTGCCTCTAGCGGAGTCTCCTACGAGCAGTACTTC | TRBV10-3 | 12 | NA | TRBD2 | TRBJ2-7
CASSPGGASGSRGEQFF | TGTGCCAGCAGCCCCGGAGGGGCTAGCGGGAGTAGAGGTGAGCAGTTCTTC | TRBV7-9 | 17 | few | TRBD2 | TRBJ2-1
CASSAYPGVTNEKLFF | TGTGCCAGCAGCGCATATCCAGGGGTAACTAATGAAAAACTGTTTTTT | TRBV7-9 | 16 | NA | NA | TRBJ1-4
CASILDNGDGYTF | TGTGCCAGCATTCTCGACAACGGTGATGGCTACACCTTC | TRBV6-1 | 13 | few | NA | TRBJ1-2
CATSRVMTPGELFF | TGTGCCACCAGCAGAGTTATGACTCCCGGGGAGCTGTTTTTT | TRBV15 | 14 | NA | NA | TRBJ2-2
CASSEAGTGEGNTIYF | TGTGCCAGCAGTGAGGCAGGGACAGGGGAAGGAAACACCATATATTTT | TRBV25-1 | 16 | NA | TRBD1 | TRBJ1-3
CASSSDRGPYEQYF | TGTGCCAGCAGTTCCGACAGGGGACCCTACGAGCAGTACTTC | TRBV6-1 | 14 | NA | TRBD1 | TRBJ2-7
CAISEGGDGTEAFF | TGTGCCATCAGTGAGGGGGGCGATGGCACTGAAGCTTTCTTT | TRBV10-3 | 14 | few | NA | TRBJ1-1